This passage covers 19 T cell receptor beta chains from one sample sequenced in a study of T cell responses to AZD1222 COVID-19 vaccine. Libraries were prepared by immunoSEQ multiplex PCR; TCRdb keeps only in-frame clonotypes and omits some of them. The sample lists 26,000 or so clones, around 87% occurring once. Sample: peripheral blood, taken 28 days after the second AZD1222 dose. The receptor set was obtained from an adult who received the AZD1222 COVID-19 vaccine.

The chain carries TRBV19 and TRBJ2-6, with 8 positions matching TRBD1. CDR3 size: 18 residues. Germline trimming cut 6 bases from V and 0 bases from J; bases unmatched to any gene: 10. The germline V gene has CDR1 LNHDA and CDR2 SQIVND (reference sequence). This chain's CDR3 is CASRTTGALPSGANVLTF. Here the CDR3 DNA reads TGTGCCAGTAGGACGACAGGGGCTCTGCCCTCTGGGGCCAACGTCCTGACTTTC.

This chain uses TRBV10-3 with TRBJ1-2, with D tentatively TRBD1 (6 bases). This CDR3 has 14 amino acids. Per germline, CDR1 ENHRY and CDR2 SYGVKD. V was cut by 2 bases and J by 3 bases, with 10 bases left in between. The CDR3 sequence: CAISEGQLHYGYTF. In DNA, the CDR3 is TGTGCCATCAGTGAGGGACAGTTACACTATGGCTACACCTTC.

The chain is built from TRBV7-3 and TRBJ1-1; TRBD1 is a possible D gene (5 bases). V was cut by 5 bases and J by 1 base, with 14 bases left in between. CDR1 and CDR2 (germline): SGHTA, FQGTGA. The CDR3 is made up of 15 amino acids. In DNA, the CDR3 is TGTGCCAGCAGCGCCCGACAGTTCGGGAACACTGAAGCTTTCTTT. Translating it yields CASSARQFGNTEAFF.

This chain uses TRBV5-4 with TRBJ2-1; TRBD2 matches 10 bases. Looked up from germline, CDR1 is SGHNT and CDR2 is YYREEE (reference sequence). Trimming cost V 4 bases and J 0 bases; bases outside gene matches: 4. The CDR3 sequence is 16 residues long. The CDR3 DNA sequence: TGTGCCAGCAGCCCCAGCGGGAGGGGCTCCTACAATGAGCAGTTCTTC. Its translation is CASSPSGRGSYNEQFF.

V and J are TRBV4-1 and TRBJ2-2; D perhaps matches TRBD2 (6 bases). Germline lookup yields CDR1 MGHRA and CDR2 YSYEKL. Trimming shortened V by 0 bases and J by 7 bases, and 18 bases separated the two germline ends. This CDR3 is 17 amino acids long. CDR3 bases: TGCGCCAGCAGCCAAGATCGCAGGGCAGGAGGGTTCGGGGAGCTGTTTTTT. It translates to CASSQDRRAGGFGELFF.

The genes are TRBV6-1 and TRBJ1-2; the D is unclear. Germline assignment: CDR1 MNHNS and CDR2 SASEGT. With 3 bases removed from V and 3 bases from J, the gap between germline ends came to 8 bases. The CDR3 sequence is 13 residues long. The CDR3 bases are TGTGCCAGCAGTGAGGACGGGGACTATGGCTACACCTTC. Translation: CASSEDGDYGYTF.

The chain carries TRBV5-1 and TRBJ2-6; weak D call: TRBD2 (6 bases). Trimming removed 5 bases from V and 0 bases from J, with 12 bases in between. This CDR3 spans 16 amino acids. Germline V gene sequence: CDR1 SGHRS, CDR2 YFSETQ. Here the CDR3 DNA reads TGCGCCAGCAGTACGACGGGACTCTCTGGGGCCAACGTCCTGACTTTC. Encoded protein: CASSTTGLSGANVLTF.

The CDR3 region is CASSLGVGEGYNEQFF. CDR3 coding DNA: TGTGCCAGCAGCTTAGGGGTGGGAGAAGGCTACAATGAGCAGTTCTTC. V is TRBV11-3 and J is TRBJ2-1; weak D call: TRBD2 (5 bases). This CDR3 comprises 16 residues. The V end was cut by 1 base, the J end by 3 bases, with 13 bases between. Germline V lookup: CDR1 SGHNT, CDR2 YENEEA. Using reference TRBV11-3 and TRBJ2-1 for the parts outside the CDR3, the full variable domain is EAGVVQSPRYKIIEKKQPVAFWCNPISGHNTLYWYLQNLGQGPELLIRYENEEAVDDSQLPKDRFSAERLKGVDSTLKIQPAELGDSAVYLCASSLGVGEGYNEQFFGPGTRLTVL.

CDR3 in DNA: TGCGCCAGCAGCAACCGGGACAGGGCGGACGAGCAGTACTTC. Its translation is CASSNRDRADEQYF. V usage is TRBV5-1 and J usage is TRBJ2-7; the match to TRBD1 covers 9 bases. The CDR3 covers 14 residues. From germline, CDR1 is SGHRS and CDR2 YFSETQ. With V trimmed by 4 bases and J by 5 bases, 7 bases remained unmatched. Using reference TRBV5-1 and TRBJ2-7 for the parts outside the CDR3, the full variable domain is KAGVTQTPRYLIKTRGQQVTLSCSPISGHRSVSWYQQTPGQGLQFLFEYFSETQRNKGNFPGRFSGRQFSNSRSEMNVSTLELGDSALYLCASSNRDRADEQYFGPGTRLTVT.

The chain carries TRBV6-1 and TRBJ2-1; 7 bases are a match to TRBD1. The CDR3 consists of 15 residues. Germline trimming cut 1 base from V and 2 bases from J; bases unmatched to any gene: 2. The V gene's germline CDR1 is MNHNS and CDR2 SASEGT. The CDR3 here is CASSEGQGPYNEQFF. The CDR3 DNA sequence: TGTGCCAGCAGTGAAGGACAGGGACCCTACAATGAGCAGTTCTTC.

J is TRBJ2-1 and V is TRBV9; TRBD2 is a possible D gene (6 bases). Germline CDR1 reads SGDLS; CDR2 reads YYNGEE. CDR3 length: 17 amino acids. V was cut by 0 bases and J by 5 bases, with 18 bases left in between. Here the CDR3 reads CASSVGGAAGPNNEQFF. CDR3 sequence (DNA): TGTGCCAGCAGCGTAGGCGGCGCGGCGGGGCCCAACAATGAGCAGTTCTTC.

This chain links TRBV18 with TRBJ2-3; tentatively, D is TRBD2 (6 bases). In germline, CDR1 is KGHSH, CDR2 LQKENI. Trimming stripped 1 base from V and 0 bases from J, with 29 bases between. The CDR3 is 22 amino acids. The CDR3 spells CASSPLRDRTGESYTSTDTQYF. CDR3 in DNA: TGTGCCAGCTCACCACTCCGGGATCGAACGGGAGAATCTTACACTAGCACAGATACGCAGTATTTT.

The chain has TRBV7-2 and TRBJ2-1, with no clear D. This CDR3 is 15 amino acids long. CDR1 is SGHTA and CDR2 is FQGNSA in the germline V gene. Trimming stripped 1 base from V and 0 bases from J, with 7 bases between. The CDR3 sequence: CASSLGGLSYNEQFF. In nucleotides, the CDR3 is TGTGCCAGCAGCTTAGGCGGTCTCTCCTACAATGAGCAGTTCTTC.

The CDR3 nucleotides are TGCAGTGCTAGTGGTTACGGAGGGGGGGCCGGGGAGCTGTTTTTT. It is translated as CSASGYGGGAGELFF. This rearrangement joins TRBV20-1 to TRBJ2-2, with D possibly being TRBD2 (7 bases). The CDR3 contains 15 residues. With 3 bases removed from V and 6 bases from J, the gap between germline ends came to 17 bases. Looked up from germline, CDR1 is DFQATT and CDR2 is SNEGSKA (reference sequence).

This clone was found once. The J gene is TRBJ2-3, the V gene TRBV7-9; possible D gene TRBD2, 6 bases. There are 16 residues in the CDR3. Germline CDR1 and CDR2: SEHNR and FQNEAQ (reference sequence). V lost 2 bases to trimming and J lost 0 bases, with 12 bases between them. The CDR3 protein is CASSLLAGTSTDTQYF. CDR3 in DNA: TGTGCCAGCAGCTTATTGGCGGGAACTAGCACAGATACGCAGTATTTT. Drawing the rest from reference TRBV7-9 and TRBJ2-3, the complete variable domain is DTGVSQNPRHKITKRGQNVTFRCDPISEHNRLYWYRQTLGQGPEFLTYFQNEAQLEKSRLLSDRFSAERPKGSFSTLEIQRTEQGDSAMYLCASSLLAGTSTDTQYFGPGTRLTVL.

The chain joins TRBV11-2 to TRBJ2-7; 9 bases match TRBD1. Trimming removed 5 bases from V and 0 bases from J; junction bases left unmatched: 5. The CDR3 totals 15 residues. Germline values: CDR1 SGHAT, CDR2 FQNNGV. The CDR3 loop reads CASSGGTGLSYEQYF. The CDR3 DNA reads TGTGCCAGCAGCGGAGGGACAGGGCTCTCCTACGAGCAGTACTTC.

The chain recombines TRBV3-1 (or the pseudogene TRBV3-2) with TRBJ2-3, with TRBD2 matching 12 bases. Per the germline V gene, CDR1 is LGHDT and CDR2 is YNNKEL (reference sequence). The CDR3 is 17 residues long. Trimming removed 1 base from V and 3 bases from J; junction bases left unmatched: 5. CDR3 region: CASSQGGGLAGTDTQYF. The CDR3 DNA reads as TGTGCCAGCAGCCAAGGGGGGGGACTAGCGGGTACAGATACGCAGTATTTT.

The rearrangement links TRBV10-3 to TRBJ2-5; D not resolved. The V and J ends lost 0 bases and 6 bases respectively, with 14 bases between them. In germline, CDR1 is ENHRY, CDR2 SYGVKD. The CDR3 totals 15 residues. For the CDR3, the DNA is TGTGCCATCAGTGAGTCGGGCAGGCGCGGACAGACCCAGTACTTC. Residues: CAISESGRRGQTQYF.

J is TRBJ2-3 and V is TRBV5-8; 14 bases line up with TRBD2. Trimming at V came to 3 bases and at J to 3 bases, leaving 3 bases not matched to a gene. CDR3 length equals 16 residues. CDR1 and CDR2 (germline): SGHTS, YDEGEE. CDR3 region: CASSSGLAGDTDTQYF. In DNA, the CDR3 is TGTGCCAGCAGCTCGGGACTAGCGGGAGATACAGATACGCAGTATTTT. Combining the CDR3 with reference TRBV5-8 and TRBJ2-3 gives the whole variable domain EAGVTQSPTHLIKTRGQQATLRCSPISGHTSVYWYQQALGLGLQFLLWYDEGEERNRGNFPPRFSGRQFPNYSSELNVNALELEDSALYLCASSSGLAGDTDTQYFGPGTRLTVL.